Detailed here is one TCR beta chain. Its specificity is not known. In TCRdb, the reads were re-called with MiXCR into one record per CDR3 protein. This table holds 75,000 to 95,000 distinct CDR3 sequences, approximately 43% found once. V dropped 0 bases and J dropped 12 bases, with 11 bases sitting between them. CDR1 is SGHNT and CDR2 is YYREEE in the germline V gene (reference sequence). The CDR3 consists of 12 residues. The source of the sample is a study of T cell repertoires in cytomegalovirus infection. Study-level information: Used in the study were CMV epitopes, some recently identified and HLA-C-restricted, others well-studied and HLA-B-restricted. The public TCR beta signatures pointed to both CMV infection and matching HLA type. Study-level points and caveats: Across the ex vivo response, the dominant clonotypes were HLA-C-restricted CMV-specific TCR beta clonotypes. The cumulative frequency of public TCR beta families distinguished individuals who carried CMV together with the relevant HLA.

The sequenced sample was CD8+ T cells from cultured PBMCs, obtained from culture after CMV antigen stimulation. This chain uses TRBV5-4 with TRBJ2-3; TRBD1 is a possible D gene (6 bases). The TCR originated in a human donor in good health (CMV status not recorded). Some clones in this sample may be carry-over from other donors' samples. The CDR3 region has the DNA TGTGCCAGCAGCTTGGGTTCAGGGGCACAGTATTTT. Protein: CASSLGSGAQYF.